This TCR beta chain was identified in a study of human T cells and chemical hapten exposure. Study outcomes and limitations: DPC sensitization left the count of TCRs above 1 in 1000 unchanged.

Time point noted: healthy volunteer bleed at 2 weeks. Total RNA extraction was carried out from unfractionated whole blood. Trimming stripped 6 bases from V and 9 bases from J, with 15 bases between. This CDR3 is built from 14 residues. Germline-derived CDR1 and CDR2 are SNHLY and FYNNEI. There are many counts of this clonotype. Its antigen remains unknown. The study used a library that attached unique molecular identifiers to individual cDNA molecules. As handled by the study authors: Sample TCR counts, which ranged from roughly 23,224 to 750,000, had a median of roughly 92,000. One entry per CDR3 protein results from TCRdb running MiXCR on the RACE reads. Clone size and V and J calls follow TCRdb, not the original study. Of 43,000 or so distinct CDR3 sequences listed, about 4.5% are singletons.

The origin of this receptor is a female donor in good health. Some clones in this sample may be carry-over from other donors' samples. V usage is TRBV2 and J usage is TRBJ1-6; unclear D gene. Material: whole blood. The CDR3 DNA reads as TGTGCCAGCAGCGGAGTAGGATTCCGTTCACCCCTCCACTTT. As protein: CASSGVGFRSPLHF.